The 5 T cell receptor beta chains reported below all come from one sample, sequenced in a study of control samples from healthy donors and cancer patients. TCRdb keeps only in-frame clones here, not all; method: immunoSEQ multiplex PCR. The profile shows around 120,000 clones, 75% to 90% of them singletons. Sequenced sample: PBMCs. Receptors were obtained from a woman in her 50s with colorectal cancer.

The rearrangement joins TRBV7-2 to TRBJ1-6; a possible D gene is TRBD1 (5 bases). The CDR3 length is 17 residues. The germline V and J ends were trimmed by 1 base and 0 bases, with 10 bases remaining between them. Germline CDR1 and CDR2: SGHTA and FQGNSA. The CDR3 here is CASSLVARVSYNSPLHF. DNA of the CDR3: TGTGCCAGCAGCTTAGTCGCCAGGGTCTCCTATAATTCACCCCTCCACTTT.

V is TRBV9 and J is TRBJ2-1, with D possibly being TRBD1 (6 bases). The CDR3 has 17 amino acids. Germline-derived CDR1 and CDR2 are SGDLS and YYNGEE. The germline V and J ends were trimmed by 3 bases and 0 bases, with 16 bases remaining between them. The CDR3 DNA is TGTGCCAGCAGCGCCCCACAGGGCCAAAGCTCCTACAATGAGCAGTTCTTC. Translating gives CASSAPQGQSSYNEQFF.

The V call is TRBV18, the J call TRBJ1-6, with 10 bases identical to TRBD1. This CDR3 comprises 15 residues. V lost 3 bases to trimming and J lost 11 bases; unmatched junction nucleotides: 7. Germline CDR1 is KGHSH and CDR2 is LQKENI. The CDR3, as DNA: TGTGCCAGCTCACCCCGGGACAGGGGATGGCCACCCCTCCACTTT. Translated, it gives CASSPRDRGWPPLHF.

The count of this clone is one. V is TRBV3-1 (or the pseudogene TRBV3-2) and J is TRBJ1-2, with TRBD1 identical over 8 bases. This CDR3 has 16 amino acids. Germline trimming cut 3 bases from V and 1 base from J; bases unmatched to any gene: 7. Germline V gene lookup returns CDR1 LGHDT and CDR2 YNNKEL (reference sequence). The CDR3 protein is CASSHRQGALNYGYTF. The CDR3 DNA sequence: TGTGCCAGCAGCCACCGCCAGGGGGCGCTTAACTATGGCTACACCTTC.

This chain joins TRBV9 and TRBJ1-3; no clear D. The ends were cut back, 4 bases at V and 9 bases at J, with 20 bases in the middle. Looked up from germline, CDR1 is SGDLS and CDR2 is YYNGEE. The CDR3 has 15 amino acids. CDR3 in amino acids: CASSPVVQSETTIYF. In nucleotides, the CDR3 is TGTGCCAGCAGCCCGGTGGTGCAGAGTGAGACCACCATATATTTT.